These T cell receptor beta chains were read from a single sample in a study of blood T cell repertoires in COVID-19. Method: immunoSEQ multiplex PCR; TCRdb's copy keeps in-frame clones and lacks some. The repertoire holds around 8,000 clones, with 88% as singletons. Sequenced material: peripheral blood. The receptors were sampled from a human donor in a cohort sampled during active COVID-19. Each CDR3 is given with its conserved first and last residue. Each record gives: V gene, D gene, J gene, CDR3 protein, CDR3 DNA. D genes are given only for firm matches.

V gene: TRBV19
D gene: TRBD1
J gene: TRBJ1-5
CDR3 protein: CASTKTVGTANQPQHF
CDR3 DNA: TGTGCCAGTACCAAAACGGTAGGGACAGCCAATCAGCCCCAGCATTTT

V gene: TRBV11-2
D gene: -
J gene: TRBJ1-2
CDR3 protein: CASSSRSVSGNYGYTF
CDR3 DNA: TGTGCCAGCAGCTCCCGTTCGGTTTCGGGGAACTATGGCTACACCTTC

V gene: TRBV5-1
D gene: TRBD1
J gene: TRBJ2-1
CDR3 protein: CASSSQGAGNEQFF
CDR3 DNA: TGCGCCAGCAGCTCCCAGGGGGCGGGGAATGAGCAGTTCTTC

V gene: TRBV18
D gene: -
J gene: TRBJ1-1
CDR3 protein: CASSPSTDGTEAFF
CDR3 DNA: TGTGCCAGCTCACCATCGACAGACGGCACTGAAGCTTTCTTT

V gene: TRBV5-1
D gene: TRBD1
J gene: TRBJ1-4
CDR3 protein: CASSQGVTNEKLFF
CDR3 DNA: TGCGCCAGCAGCCAGGGGGTGACTAATGAAAAACTGTTTTTT

V gene: TRBV18
D gene: -
J gene: TRBJ2-2
CDR3 protein: CASSPSPTGELFF
CDR3 DNA: TGTGCCAGCTCACCCTCCCCCACCGGGGAGCTGTTTTTT

V gene: TRBV5-1
D gene: -
J gene: TRBJ2-3
CDR3 protein: CASSFLTDIADTQYF
CDR3 DNA: TGCGCCAGCAGCTTCCTAACTGATATCGCAGATACGCAGTATTTT

V gene: TRBV4-1
D gene: TRBD2
J gene: TRBJ2-3
CDR3 protein: CASSQDQELAASTDTQYF
CDR3 DNA: TGCGCCAGCAGCCAAGATCAGGAACTAGCGGCAAGCACAGATACGCAGTATTTT

V gene: TRBV5-5
D gene: -
J gene: TRBJ1-5
CDR3 protein: CASKTTGTAAQPQHF
CDR3 DNA: TGTGCCAGCAAAACCACAGGGACGGCGGCTCAGCCCCAGCATTTT

V gene: TRBV6-6
D gene: TRBD1
J gene: TRBJ1-1
CDR3 protein: CASRATGTGVNTEAFF
CDR3 DNA: TGTGCCAGCAGGGCTACCGGGACAGGGGTGAACACTGAAGCTTTCTTT

V gene: TRBV7-9
D gene: -
J gene: TRBJ1-5
CDR3 protein: CASSSDRQNQPQHF
CDR3 DNA: TGTGCCAGCAGCTCGGACAGACAAAATCAGCCCCAGCATTTT

V gene: TRBV28
D gene: TRBD1
J gene: TRBJ1-6
CDR3 protein: CASRQNGQVYYNSPLHF
CDR3 DNA: TGTGCCAGCAGACAGAACGGACAGGTCTATTATAATTCACCCCTCCACTTT

V gene: TRBV5-5
D gene: TRBD1
J gene: TRBJ1-3
CDR3 protein: CASSLTGAAGNTIYF
CDR3 DNA: TGTGCCAGCAGCTTGACAGGGGCAGCCGGAAACACCATATATTTT